Below, 23 T cell receptor beta chains from the same sample are listed, as sequenced in a study of shared clonotypes between healthy human individuals. Profiling relied on immunoSEQ multiplex PCR, and the TCRdb table lists in-frame clones only, not all of them. In the table there are just over 2,000,000 clones, approximately 95% of which are singletons. Source material: naive CD4+ T cells sorted from blood. The sample's subset: CD45RA+ positively selected. The receptors shown here come from a man between 18 and 29 years old in good health.

V and J are TRBV2 and TRBJ1-2, with D maybe TRBD1 (6 bases). The CDR3 has 15 amino acids. Germline assignment: CDR1 SNHLY and CDR2 FYNNEI. Trimming shortened V by 7 bases and J by 4 bases, and 19 bases separated the two germline ends. The CDR3 DNA reads TGTGCCAGCAACAGGGACGGACCATTTCTCTATGGCTACACCTTC. Its protein product is CASNRDGPFLYGYTF. Supplemented by reference TRBV2 and TRBJ1-2, the full variable domain reads EPEVTQTPSHQVTQMGQEVILRCVPISNHLYFYWYRQILGQKVEFLVSFYNNEISEKSEIFDDQFSVERPDGSNFTLKIRSTKLEDSAMYFCASNRDGPFLYGYTFGSGTRLTVV.

The genes are TRBV11-2 and TRBJ2-7; 12 bases are shared with TRBD1. CDR1 is SGHAT and CDR2 is FQNNGV in the germline V gene. V dropped 7 bases and J dropped 5; count of bases not matched to a gene: 12. The CDR3 is 16 residues long. This CDR3 is CASNPSVGTGGHEQYF. As DNA, the CDR3 is TGTGCCAGCAACCCCTCAGTCGGGACAGGGGGCCACGAGCAGTACTTC. The full variable domain, rest sourced from reference TRBV11-2 and TRBJ2-7, is EAGVAQSPRYKIIEKRQSVAFWCNPISGHATLYWYQQILGQGPKLLIQFQNNGVVDDSQLPKDRFSAERLKGVDSTLKIQPAKLEDSAVYLCASNPSVGTGGHEQYFGPGTRLTVT.

The chain combines TRBV7-9 with TRBJ1-2; 8 bases are a match to TRBD1. The germline V gene has CDR1 SEHNR and CDR2 FQNEAQ (reference sequence). J lost 4 bases, V lost 0 bases, and 4 bases had no gene match. The CDR3 loop spans 15 amino acids. The CDR3 nucleotides are TGTGCCAGCAGCTTAGCGGGACAGGATGGCTATGGCTACACCTTC. Its translation is CASSLAGQDGYGYTF.

This chain joins TRBV18 and TRBJ1-5; D is uncertain. Germline CDR1 reads KGHSH; CDR2 reads LQKENI. The V end lost 4 bases, the J end lost 1 base, and 5 bases lay between the germline ends. The CDR3 runs to 13 residues. CDR3 DNA: TGTGCCAGCTCACTCCTAAGCAATCAGCCCCAGCATTTT. Translation: CASSLLSNQPQHF.

In DNA form, the CDR3 reads TGCGCCAGCAGCTCAGTGGGGGGCACCCCTGAAGCTTTCTTT. This gives the protein CASSSVGGTPEAFF. The chain employs TRBV5-1 and TRBJ1-1; D is perhaps TRBD1 (6 bases). CDR1 and CDR2 from the germline V gene are SGHRS and YFSETQ. The ends were cut back, 3 bases at V and 6 bases at J, with 15 bases in the middle. The CDR3 consists of 14 residues.

The chain employs TRBV29-1 and TRBJ2-1, with 9 bases matching TRBD2. J gave up 8 bases and V 3 bases, and 5 bases lay outside the gene matches. The CDR3 has 13 residues. CDR1 is SQVTM and CDR2 is ANQGSEA in the germline V gene. The CDR3 region has the DNA TGCAGCGTTGAGGCGGGAGGGCCTCATGAGCAGTTCTTC. Residues: CSVEAGGPHEQFF.

The rearrangement uses TRBV20-1 and TRBJ1-1; no firm D call. CDR3 length: 11 residues. Germline assignment: CDR1 DFQATT and CDR2 SNEGSKA (reference sequence). V shed 3 bases and J shed 8 bases, with 10 bases lying between them. CDR3 sequence (DNA): TGCAGTGCTAGCTTGCCCCCAGAAGCTTTCTTT. Translation gives CSASLPPEAFF.

On this clone itself: This likely comes from a read error, as the CDR3 has no conserved phenylalanine or tryptophan at its end. No DNA is shown, since the ends of the CDR3 on it are uncertain; the CDR3 is the one TCRdb lists. CDR3: CASSPQYDLKLRV. This sequence joins TRBV11-2 and TRBJ1-1. The CDR3 extends over 13 residues, inclusive of both ends. CDR1 is SGHAT, CDR2 FQNNGV, per germline.

This chain links TRBV4-1 with TRBJ2-7, with TRBD2 matching over 10 bases. CDR1 is MGHRA, CDR2 YSYEKL, per germline. This CDR3 has 16 residues. J gave up 5 bases and V 3 bases, and 10 bases lay outside the gene matches. CDR3 residues: CASSHPPSGSYHEQYF. The CDR3 DNA follows: TGCGCCAGCAGCCATCCTCCTAGCGGGAGTTACCACGAGCAGTACTTC.

This clone was found once. The sample has other DNA sequences that encode this CDR3 too. The rearrangement uses TRBV18 and TRBJ1-5, with D perhaps TRBD1 (5 bases). The CDR3 has 15 amino acids. Germline V gene sequence: CDR1 KGHSH, CDR2 LQKENI. V lost 2 bases and J 1 base, leaving 9 bases between the germline ends. The CDR3 region has the DNA TGTGCCAGCTCACCAAGGGGTGACAGCAATCAGCCCCAGCATTTT. Translation: CASSPRGDSNQPQHF. Full variable domain (missing parts from reference TRBV18 and TRBJ1-5): NAGVMQNPRHLVRRRGQEARLRCSPMKGHSHVYWYRQLPEEGLKFMVYLQKENIIDESGMPKERFSAEFPKEGPSILRIQQVVRGDSAAYFCASSPRGDSNQPQHFGDGTRLSIL.

The V and J genes are TRBV11-2 and TRBJ1-6; a weak D match, TRBD1 (5 bases). Trimming took off 2 bases at V and 12 bases at J, with 8 bases between the two ends. The CDR3 has 12 amino acids. The germline gives CDR1 SGHAT, CDR2 FQNNGV. CDR3 nucleotides: TGTGCCAGCAGCTTACTAGGGGAACCCCTCCACTTT. Its protein product is CASSLLGEPLHF. The variable domain in full, completed from reference TRBV11-2 and TRBJ1-6, reads EAGVAQSPRYKIIEKRQSVAFWCNPISGHATLYWYQQILGQGPKLLIQFQNNGVVDDSQLPKDRFSAERLKGVDSTLKIQPAKLEDSAVYLCASSLLGEPLHFGNGTRLTVT.

The rearrangement uses TRBV6-5 and TRBJ1-2; possibly TRBD1 for D (6 bases). CDR3 length equals 15 residues. Germline assignment: CDR1 MNHEY and CDR2 SVGAGI. V lost 3 bases and J lost 4, with 15 bases in between. CDR3 residues: CASSYGGERTYGYTF. CDR3 nucleotides: TGTGCCAGCAGTTATGGGGGCGAACGGACCTATGGCTACACCTTC.

The chain links TRBV7-2 to TRBJ1-2; the D gene is possibly TRBD1 (6 bases). The germline V and J ends were trimmed by 4 bases and 4 bases, with 19 bases remaining between them. The germline V gene encodes CDR1 SGHTA and CDR2 FQGNSA. CDR3 length equals 16 residues. CDR3 in amino acids: CASSSYNGGALYGYTF. In DNA form, the CDR3 reads TGTGCCAGCAGCTCTTATAATGGGGGGGCACTCTATGGCTACACCTTC.

The DNA of the CDR3 is TGTGCCACCAGCAGAGATGGGAAGTCCTACAATGAGCAGTTCTTC. This sequence encodes CATSRDGKSYNEQFF. The rearrangement uses TRBV15 and TRBJ2-1, with D unresolved. Germline-derived CDR1 and CDR2 are LNHNV and YYDKDF (reference sequence). The CDR3 sequence is 15 residues long. V shed 0 bases and J shed 1 base, with 7 bases lying between them.

V and J are TRBV5-4 and TRBJ2-7; TRBD2 agrees at 7 bases. V gave up 4 bases and J gave up 0 bases; unmatched junction bases: 4. The CDR3 sequence is 14 residues long. Germline assignment: CDR1 SGHNT and CDR2 YYREEE (reference sequence). CDR3 region: CASSNIAGSYEQYF. As DNA, the CDR3 is TGTGCCAGCAGCAATATAGCGGGCTCCTACGAGCAGTACTTC.

Turning to this clone: Other DNA sequences in the sample encode the same CDR3. The V gene is TRBV9, the J gene TRBJ1-2; no reliable D call. Trimming left V 0 bases short and J 2 bases short, with 8 bases between. The germline gives CDR1 SGDLS, CDR2 YYNGEE. This CDR3 comprises 14 residues. For the CDR3, the DNA is TGTGCCAGCAGCGTAGTGGGCACAAACTATGGCTACACCTTC. This encodes CASSVVGTNYGYTF.

This chain joins TRBV4-1 and TRBJ2-5; D call uncertain. This CDR3 is built from 15 residues. Per germline, CDR1 MGHRA and CDR2 YSYEKL. Deletions cut 0 bases from V and 3 bases from J, with 11 bases between. CDR3 DNA: TGCGCCAGCAGCCAAGATCAAACAAGAGAAGAGACCCAGTACTTC. This encodes CASSQDQTREETQYF.

The genes are TRBV5-1 and TRBJ1-5, with a tentative D call TRBD1 (6 bases). Germline V gene data show CDR1 as SGHRS and CDR2 as YFSETQ. Trimming stripped 0 bases from V and 7 bases from J, with 17 bases between. This CDR3 has 16 residues. In DNA form, the CDR3 reads TGCGCCAGCAGCTTGGACGTATCCGGGGGCGGGCAGCCCCAGCATTTT. Encoded protein: CASSLDVSGGGQPQHF.

V and J are TRBV10-3 and TRBJ2-2; D might be TRBD2 (6 bases). The CDR3 covers 13 residues. Trimming left V 6 bases short and J 5 bases short, with 10 bases between. CDR1 and CDR2 (germline): ENHRY, SYGVKD. The DNA for the CDR3 is TGTGCCATCAGCAATGGGAGGACCGGGGAGCTGTTTTTT. Translating it yields CAISNGRTGELFF.

A note on this clone: This CDR3 is also generated by other DNA sequences in the sample. This sequence joins TRBV30 and TRBJ1-3, with D possibly TRBD1 on 5 matching bases. The CDR3 is made up of 14 amino acids. V lost 1 base and J 0 bases, leaving 7 bases between the germline ends. The V gene's germline CDR1 is GTSNPN and CDR2 SVGIG (reference sequence). In DNA form, the CDR3 reads TGTGCCTGGAGTGGGGGGAGCTCTGGAAACACCATATATTTT. It encodes CAWSGGSSGNTIYF.

This chain joins TRBV5-1 and TRBJ1-1; D may be TRBD1 (5 bases). This CDR3 is 16 amino acids long. Deletions cut 2 bases from V and 6 bases from J, with 20 bases between. CDR1 SGHRS and CDR2 YFSETQ come from the germline V gene. CDR3: CASSFFITGRSPEAFF. The DNA for the CDR3 is TGCGCCAGCAGCTTCTTCATTACAGGCCGGAGCCCTGAAGCTTTCTTT.

The chain is built from TRBV18 and TRBJ2-3; D uncertain. V was pared by 8 bases and J by 1 base, with 10 bases between. Germline V gene sequence: CDR1 KGHSH, CDR2 LQKENI. This CDR3 is built from 13 residues. This CDR3 is CASLYTGTDTQYF. The CDR3 bases are TGTGCCAGCCTCTATACGGGCACAGATACGCAGTATTTT.

The V call is TRBV6-6, the J call TRBJ2-1, with 8 bases identical to TRBD1. CDR1 and CDR2 (germline): MNHNY, SVGAGI (reference sequence). The CDR3 is made up of 13 amino acids. The V gene end was trimmed by 8 bases and the J gene end by 6 bases; junction bases not matched to a gene: 6. The CDR3: CASLRTGPNEQFF. CDR3 DNA sequence: TGTGCCAGCCTTCGGACAGGGCCCAATGAGCAGTTCTTC.